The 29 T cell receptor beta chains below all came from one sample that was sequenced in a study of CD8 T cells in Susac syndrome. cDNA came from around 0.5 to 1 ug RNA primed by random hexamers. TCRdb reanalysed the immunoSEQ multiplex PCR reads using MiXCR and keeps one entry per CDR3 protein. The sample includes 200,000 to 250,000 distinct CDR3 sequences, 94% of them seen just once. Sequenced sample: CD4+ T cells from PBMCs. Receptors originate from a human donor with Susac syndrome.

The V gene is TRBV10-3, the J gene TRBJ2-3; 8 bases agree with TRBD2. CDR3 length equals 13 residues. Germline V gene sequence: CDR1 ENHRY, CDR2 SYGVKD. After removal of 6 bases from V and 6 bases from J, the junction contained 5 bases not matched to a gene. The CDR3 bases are TGTGCCATCAGAAACATAGCGGGGGATACGCAGTATTTT. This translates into CAIRNIAGDTQYF.

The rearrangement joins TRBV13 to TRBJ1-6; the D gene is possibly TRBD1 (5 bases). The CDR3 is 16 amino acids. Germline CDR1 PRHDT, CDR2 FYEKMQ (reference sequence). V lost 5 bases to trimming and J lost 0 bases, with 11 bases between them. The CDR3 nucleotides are TGTGCCAGCAGCCCCCAGGGAAGCTCCTATAATTCACCCCTCCACTTT. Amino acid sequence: CASSPQGSSYNSPLHF.

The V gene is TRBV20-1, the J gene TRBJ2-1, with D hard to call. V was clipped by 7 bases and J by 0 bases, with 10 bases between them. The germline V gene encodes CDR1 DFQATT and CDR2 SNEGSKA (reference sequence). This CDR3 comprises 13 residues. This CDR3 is CSVDSGSYNEQFF. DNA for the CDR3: TGCAGTGTTGACTCGGGCTCCTACAATGAGCAGTTCTTC.

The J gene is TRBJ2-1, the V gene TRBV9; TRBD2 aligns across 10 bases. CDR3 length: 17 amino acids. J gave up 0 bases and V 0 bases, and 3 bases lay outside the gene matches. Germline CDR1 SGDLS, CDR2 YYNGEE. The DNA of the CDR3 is TGTGCCAGCAGCGTAGGGGCTAGCGGGGGCTCCTACAATGAGCAGTTCTTC. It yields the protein CASSVGASGGSYNEQFF.

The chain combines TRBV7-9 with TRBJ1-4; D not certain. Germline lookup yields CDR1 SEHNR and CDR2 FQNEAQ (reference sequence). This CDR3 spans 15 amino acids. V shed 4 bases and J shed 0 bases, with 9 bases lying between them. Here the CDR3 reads CASSSGPATNEKLFF. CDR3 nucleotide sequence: TGTGCCAGCAGCTCCGGACCCGCAACTAATGAAAAACTGTTTTTT.

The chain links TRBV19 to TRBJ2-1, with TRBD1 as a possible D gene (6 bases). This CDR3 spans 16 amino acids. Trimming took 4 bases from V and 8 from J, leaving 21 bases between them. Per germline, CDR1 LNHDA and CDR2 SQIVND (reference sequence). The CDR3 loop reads CASSTHRVPRYDEQFF. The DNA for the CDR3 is TGTGCCAGTAGTACCCACAGGGTTCCTAGGTATGATGAGCAGTTCTTC. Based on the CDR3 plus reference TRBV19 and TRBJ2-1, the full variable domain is DGGITQSPKYLFRKEGQNVTLSCEQNLNHDAMYWYRQDPGQGLRLIYYSQIVNDFQKGDIAEGYSVSREKKESFPLTVTSAQKNPTAFYLCASSTHRVPRYDEQFFGPGTRLTVL.

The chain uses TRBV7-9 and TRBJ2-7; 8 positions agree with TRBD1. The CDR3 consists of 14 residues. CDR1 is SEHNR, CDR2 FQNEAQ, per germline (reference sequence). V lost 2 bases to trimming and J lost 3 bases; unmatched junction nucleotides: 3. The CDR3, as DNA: TGTGCCAGCAGCTTACAGGACAGGGTCTACGAGCAGTACTTC. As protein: CASSLQDRVYEQYF.

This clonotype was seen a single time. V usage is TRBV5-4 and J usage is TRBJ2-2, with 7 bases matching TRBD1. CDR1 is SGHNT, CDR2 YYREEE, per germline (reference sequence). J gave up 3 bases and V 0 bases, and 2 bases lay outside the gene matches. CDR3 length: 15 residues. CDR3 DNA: TGTGCCAGCAGCTTGGGAGACAGGGACACCGGGGAGCTGTTTTTT. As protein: CASSLGDRDTGELFF. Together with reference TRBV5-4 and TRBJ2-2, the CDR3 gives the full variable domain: ETGVTQSPTHLIKTRGQQVTLRCSSQSGHNTVSWYQQALGQGPQFIFQYYREEENGRGNFPPRFSGLQFPNYSSELNVNALELDDSALYLCASSLGDRDTGELFFGEGSRLTVL.

The CDR3 is CSAREYGGITSYEQYF. Written as DNA, the CDR3 is TGCAGTGCTAGGGAATATGGGGGGATAACTTCCTACGAGCAGTACTTC. This chain uses TRBV20-1 with TRBJ2-7, with D possibly being TRBD2 (6 bases). The V gene lost 3 bases and the J gene lost 1 base, with 19 bases spanning the gap. The germline CDR1 and CDR2 sequences are DFQATT and SNEGSKA (reference sequence). CDR3 length equals 16 residues.

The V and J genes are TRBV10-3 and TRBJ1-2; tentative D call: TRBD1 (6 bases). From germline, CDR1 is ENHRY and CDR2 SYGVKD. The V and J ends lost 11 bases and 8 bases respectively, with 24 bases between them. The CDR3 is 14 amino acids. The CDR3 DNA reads TGTGCCTCACGGACAGCGGCACCCGGATCGGGCTACACCTTC. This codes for CASRTAAPGSGYTF.

The CDR3 DNA follows: TGTGCTAGTGGTACCCAGGGGCCTAGGAATGAGCAGTTCTTC. As protein: CASGTQGPRNEQFF. The gene calls are TRBV12-5 and TRBJ2-1; D might be TRBD1 (6 bases). V was trimmed by 5 bases and J by 7 bases, leaving 15 bases between them. CDR1 and CDR2 from the germline V gene are LGHNT and FRNRAP. CDR3 size: 14 residues.

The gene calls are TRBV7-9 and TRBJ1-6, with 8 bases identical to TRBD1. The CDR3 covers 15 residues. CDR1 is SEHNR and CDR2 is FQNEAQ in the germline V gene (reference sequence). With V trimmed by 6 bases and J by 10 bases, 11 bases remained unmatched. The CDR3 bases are TGTGCCAGCAGATCCAGGACAGGGACCGACTCACCCCTCCACTTT. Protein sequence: CASRSRTGTDSPLHF.

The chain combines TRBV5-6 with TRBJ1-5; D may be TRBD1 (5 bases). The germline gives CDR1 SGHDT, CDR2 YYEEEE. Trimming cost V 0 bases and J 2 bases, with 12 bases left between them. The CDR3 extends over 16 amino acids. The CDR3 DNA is TGTGCCAGCAGCTTGGGGGGACTTGGTCGCAATCAGCCCCAGCATTTT. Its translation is CASSLGGLGRNQPQHF.

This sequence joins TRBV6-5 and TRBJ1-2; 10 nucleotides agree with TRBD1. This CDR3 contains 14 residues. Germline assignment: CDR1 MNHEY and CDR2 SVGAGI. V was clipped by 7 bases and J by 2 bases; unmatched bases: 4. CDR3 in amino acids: CASTPDRGNYGYTF. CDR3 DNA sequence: TGTGCCAGCACCCCGGACAGGGGGAACTATGGCTACACCTTC.

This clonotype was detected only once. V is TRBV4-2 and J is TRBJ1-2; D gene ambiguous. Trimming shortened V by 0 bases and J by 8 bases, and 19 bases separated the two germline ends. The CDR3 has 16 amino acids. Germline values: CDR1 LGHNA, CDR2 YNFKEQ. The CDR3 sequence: CASSQDRNSVPRGYTF. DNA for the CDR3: TGTGCCAGCAGCCAAGACAGGAACAGCGTCCCTCGAGGCTACACCTTC.

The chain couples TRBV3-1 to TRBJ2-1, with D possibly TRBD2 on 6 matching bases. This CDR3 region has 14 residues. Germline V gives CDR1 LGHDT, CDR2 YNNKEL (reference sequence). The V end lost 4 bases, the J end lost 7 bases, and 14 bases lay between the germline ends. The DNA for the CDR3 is TGTGCCAGCAGCCCGGGACTCCTAGGGAATGAGCAGTTCTTC. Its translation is CASSPGLLGNEQFF.

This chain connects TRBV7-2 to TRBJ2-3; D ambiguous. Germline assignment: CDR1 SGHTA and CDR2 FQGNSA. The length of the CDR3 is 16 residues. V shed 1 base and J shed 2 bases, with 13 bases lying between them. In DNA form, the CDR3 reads TGTGCCAGCAGCTTAGTGGCCGACGGATTCACAGATACGCAGTATTTT. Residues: CASSLVADGFTDTQYF.

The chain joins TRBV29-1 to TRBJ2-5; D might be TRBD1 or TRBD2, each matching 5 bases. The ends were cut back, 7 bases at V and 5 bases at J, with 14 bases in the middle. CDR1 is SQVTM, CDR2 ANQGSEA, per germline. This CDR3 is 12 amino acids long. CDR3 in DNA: TGCAGCGCCCGGCCCGGGGACGAGACCCAGTACTTC. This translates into CSARPGDETQYF.

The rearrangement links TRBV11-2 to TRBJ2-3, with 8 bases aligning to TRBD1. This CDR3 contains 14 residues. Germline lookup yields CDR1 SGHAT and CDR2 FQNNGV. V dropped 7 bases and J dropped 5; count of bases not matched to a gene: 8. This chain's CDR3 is CASTVDRGEDTQYF. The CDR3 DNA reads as TGTGCCAGCACCGTTGACAGGGGCGAAGATACGCAGTATTTT. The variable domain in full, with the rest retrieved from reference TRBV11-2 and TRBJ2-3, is EAGVAQSPRYKIIEKRQSVAFWCNPISGHATLYWYQQILGQGPKLLIQFQNNGVVDDSQLPKDRFSAERLKGVDSTLKIQPAKLEDSAVYLCASTVDRGEDTQYFGPGTRLTVL.

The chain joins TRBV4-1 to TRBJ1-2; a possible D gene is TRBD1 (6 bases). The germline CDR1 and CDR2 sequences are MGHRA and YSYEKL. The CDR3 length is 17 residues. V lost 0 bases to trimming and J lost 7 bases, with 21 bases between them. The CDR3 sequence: CASSQEESFGQYTGYTF. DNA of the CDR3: TGCGCCAGCAGCCAAGAGGAATCCTTCGGACAGTATACTGGCTACACCTTC.

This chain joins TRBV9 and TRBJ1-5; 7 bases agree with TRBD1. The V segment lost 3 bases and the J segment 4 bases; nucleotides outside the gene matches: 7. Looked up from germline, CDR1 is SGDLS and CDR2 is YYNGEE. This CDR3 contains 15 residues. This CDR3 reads CASSGTGDPNQPQHF. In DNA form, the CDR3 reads TGTGCCAGCAGCGGAACAGGGGATCCAAATCAGCCCCAGCATTTT.

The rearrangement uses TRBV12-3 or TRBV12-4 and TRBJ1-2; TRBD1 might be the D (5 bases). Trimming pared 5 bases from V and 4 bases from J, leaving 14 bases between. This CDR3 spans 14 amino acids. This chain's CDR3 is CASSRQFSIYGYTF. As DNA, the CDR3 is TGTGCCAGCAGTCGACAGTTTTCGATCTATGGCTACACCTTC.

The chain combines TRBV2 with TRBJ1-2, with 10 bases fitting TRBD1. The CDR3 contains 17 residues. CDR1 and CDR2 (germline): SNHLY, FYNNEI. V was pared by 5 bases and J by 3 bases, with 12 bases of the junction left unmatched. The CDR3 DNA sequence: TGTGCCAGCAGTCGCCGGGACAGGGGTCCCATCCACTATGGCTACACCTTC. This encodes CASSRRDRGPIHYGYTF.

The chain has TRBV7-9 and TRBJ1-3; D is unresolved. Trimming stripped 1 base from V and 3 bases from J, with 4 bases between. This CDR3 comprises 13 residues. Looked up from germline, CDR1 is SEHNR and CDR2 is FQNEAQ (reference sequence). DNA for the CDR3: TGTGCCAGCAGCTTAGTAGTTGGAAACACCATATATTTT. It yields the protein CASSLVVGNTIYF.

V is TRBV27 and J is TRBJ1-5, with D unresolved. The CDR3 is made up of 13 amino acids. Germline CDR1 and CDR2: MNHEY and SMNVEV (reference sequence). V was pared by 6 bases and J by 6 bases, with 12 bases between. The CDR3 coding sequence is TGTGCCAGCAGCCTGCTAGGGAGTCAGCCCCAGCATTTT. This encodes CASSLLGSQPQHF.

The CDR3 DNA sequence: TGCAGTGCCCGAAGTTTAGCCTACGAGCAGTACTTC. Translating gives CSARSLAYEQYF. The chain links TRBV20-1 to TRBJ2-7; no clear D gene. V lost 6 bases, J lost 2 bases, and 11 bases lay in between. Germline values: CDR1 DFQATT, CDR2 SNEGSKA (reference sequence). The CDR3 extends over 12 amino acids.

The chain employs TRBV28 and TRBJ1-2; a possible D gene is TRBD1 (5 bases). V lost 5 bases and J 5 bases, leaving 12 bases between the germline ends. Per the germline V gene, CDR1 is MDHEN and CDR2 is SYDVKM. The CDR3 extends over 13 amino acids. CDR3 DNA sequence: TGTGCCAGCAGTCGGTTAGGGGTTTATGGCTACACCTTC. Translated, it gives CASSRLGVYGYTF.

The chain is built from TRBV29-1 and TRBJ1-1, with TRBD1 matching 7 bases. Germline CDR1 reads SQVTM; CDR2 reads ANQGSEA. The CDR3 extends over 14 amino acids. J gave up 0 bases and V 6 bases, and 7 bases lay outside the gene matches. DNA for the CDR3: TGCAGCGTGAACCTTGGGACAGTGAACACTGAAGCTTTCTTT. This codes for CSVNLGTVNTEAFF.

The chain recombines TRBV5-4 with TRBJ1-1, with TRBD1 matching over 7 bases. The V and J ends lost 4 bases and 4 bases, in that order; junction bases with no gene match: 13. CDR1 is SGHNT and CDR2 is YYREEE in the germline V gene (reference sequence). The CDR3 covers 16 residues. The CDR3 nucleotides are TGTGCCAGCAGCGTTATCGGGGCGAGGGGGCCCACTGAAGCTTTCTTT. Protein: CASSVIGARGPTEAFF.